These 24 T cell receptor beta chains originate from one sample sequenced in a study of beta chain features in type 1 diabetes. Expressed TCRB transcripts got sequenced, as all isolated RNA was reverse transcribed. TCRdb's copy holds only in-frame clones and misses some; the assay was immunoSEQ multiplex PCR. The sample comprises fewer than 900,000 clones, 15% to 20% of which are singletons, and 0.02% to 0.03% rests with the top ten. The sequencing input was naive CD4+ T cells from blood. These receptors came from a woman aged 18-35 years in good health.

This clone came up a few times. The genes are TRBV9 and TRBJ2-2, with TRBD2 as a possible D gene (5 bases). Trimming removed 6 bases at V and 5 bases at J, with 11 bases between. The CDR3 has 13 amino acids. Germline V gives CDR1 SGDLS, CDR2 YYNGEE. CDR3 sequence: CASTPGKTGELFF. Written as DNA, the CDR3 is TGTGCCAGCACCCCCGGGAAAACCGGGGAGCTGTTTTTT.

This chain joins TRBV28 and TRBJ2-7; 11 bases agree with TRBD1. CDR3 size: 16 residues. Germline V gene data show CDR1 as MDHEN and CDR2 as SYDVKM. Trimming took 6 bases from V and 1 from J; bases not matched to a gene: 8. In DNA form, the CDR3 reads TGTGCCAGCAGCTCTCCGGGGGACAGGGGGTCCTACGAGCAGTACTTC. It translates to CASSSPGDRGSYEQYF.

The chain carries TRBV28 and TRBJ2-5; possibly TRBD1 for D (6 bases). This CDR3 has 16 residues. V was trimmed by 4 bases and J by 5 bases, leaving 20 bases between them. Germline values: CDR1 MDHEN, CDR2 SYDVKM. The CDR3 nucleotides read TGTGCCAGCAGTTGGGCGCCTAAACAGGGTGTGGAGACCCAGTACTTC. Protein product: CASSWAPKQGVETQYF.

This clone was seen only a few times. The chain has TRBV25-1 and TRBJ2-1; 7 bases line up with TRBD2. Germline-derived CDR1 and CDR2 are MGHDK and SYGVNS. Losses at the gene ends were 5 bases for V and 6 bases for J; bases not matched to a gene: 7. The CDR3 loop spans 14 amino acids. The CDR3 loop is CASSWLAEPNEQFF. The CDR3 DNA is TGTGCCAGCAGTTGGCTAGCGGAACCCAATGAGCAGTTCTTC.

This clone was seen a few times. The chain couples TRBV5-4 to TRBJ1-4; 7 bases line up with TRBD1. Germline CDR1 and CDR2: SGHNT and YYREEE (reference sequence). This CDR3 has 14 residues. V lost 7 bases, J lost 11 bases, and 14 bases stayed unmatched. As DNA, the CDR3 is TGTGCCAGCGGCCAACAGGGGACGGGGGGGAAACTGTTTTTT. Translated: CASGQQGTGGKLFF.

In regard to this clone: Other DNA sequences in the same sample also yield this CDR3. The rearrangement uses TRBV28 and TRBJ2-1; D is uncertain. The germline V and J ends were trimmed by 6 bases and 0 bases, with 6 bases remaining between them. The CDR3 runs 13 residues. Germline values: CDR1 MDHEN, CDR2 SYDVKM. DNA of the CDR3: TGTGCCAGCAGCCCGGACTCCTACAATGAGCAGTTCTTC. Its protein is CASSPDSYNEQFF.

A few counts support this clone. DNA for the CDR3: TGTGCCAGCAGTTACTCGAGGGCGGGAGCTGGGTATGAGCAGTTCTTC. Translating gives CASSYSRAGAGYEQFF. J is TRBJ2-1 and V is TRBV6-5, with 7 bases aligning to TRBD2. The CDR3 is 16 amino acids. V gave up 0 bases and J gave up 8 bases; unmatched junction bases: 10. CDR1 is MNHEY and CDR2 is SVGAGI in the germline V gene.

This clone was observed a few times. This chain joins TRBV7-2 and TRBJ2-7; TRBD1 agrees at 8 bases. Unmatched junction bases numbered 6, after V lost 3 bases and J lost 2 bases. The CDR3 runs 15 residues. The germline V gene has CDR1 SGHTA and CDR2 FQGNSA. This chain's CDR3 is CASSFGQGVAYEQYF. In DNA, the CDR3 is TGTGCCAGCAGCTTCGGACAGGGAGTTGCCTACGAGCAGTACTTC.

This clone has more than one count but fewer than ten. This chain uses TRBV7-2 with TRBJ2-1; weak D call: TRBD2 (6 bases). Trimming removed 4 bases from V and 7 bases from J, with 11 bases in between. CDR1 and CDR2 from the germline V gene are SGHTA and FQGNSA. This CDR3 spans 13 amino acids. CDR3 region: CASSSRRGNEQFF. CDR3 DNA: TGTGCCAGCAGCTCTCGCCGGGGGAATGAGCAGTTCTTC. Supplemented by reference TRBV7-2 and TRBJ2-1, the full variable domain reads GAGVSQSPSNKVTEKGKDVELRCDPISGHTALYWYRQSLGQGLEFLIYFQGNSAPDKSGLPSDRFSAERTGGSVSTLTIQRTQQEDSAVYLCASSSRRGNEQFFGPGTRLTVL.

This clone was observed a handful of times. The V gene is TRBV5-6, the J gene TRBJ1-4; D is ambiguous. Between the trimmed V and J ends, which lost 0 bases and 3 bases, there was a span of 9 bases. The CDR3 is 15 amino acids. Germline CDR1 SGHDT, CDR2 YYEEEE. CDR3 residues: CASSLVAAANEKLFF. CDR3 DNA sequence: TGTGCCAGCAGCTTGGTGGCGGCCGCTAATGAAAAACTGTTTTTT.

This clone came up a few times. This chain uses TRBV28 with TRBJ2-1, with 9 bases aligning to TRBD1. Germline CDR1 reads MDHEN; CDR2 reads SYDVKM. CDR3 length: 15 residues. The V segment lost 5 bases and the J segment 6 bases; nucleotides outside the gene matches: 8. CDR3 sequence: CASSPQAGQGNEQFF. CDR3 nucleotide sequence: TGTGCCAGCAGTCCCCAAGCGGGACAGGGCAATGAGCAGTTCTTC.

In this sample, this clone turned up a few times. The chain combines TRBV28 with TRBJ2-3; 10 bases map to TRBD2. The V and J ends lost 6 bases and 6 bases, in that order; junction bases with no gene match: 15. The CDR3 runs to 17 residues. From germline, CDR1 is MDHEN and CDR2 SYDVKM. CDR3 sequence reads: CASRAAGGPVMADTQYF. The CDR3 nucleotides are TGTGCCAGCAGAGCAGCGGGAGGGCCGGTCATGGCGGATACGCAGTATTTT. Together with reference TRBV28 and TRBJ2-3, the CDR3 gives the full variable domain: DVKVTQSSRYLVKRTGEKVFLECVQDMDHENMFWYRQDPGLGLRLIYFSYDVKMKEKGDIPEGYSVSREKKERFSLILESASTNQTSMYLCASRAAGGPVMADTQYFGPGTRLTVL.

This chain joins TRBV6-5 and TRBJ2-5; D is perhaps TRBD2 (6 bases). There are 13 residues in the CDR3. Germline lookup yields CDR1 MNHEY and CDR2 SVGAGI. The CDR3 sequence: CAAGGTRLETQYF. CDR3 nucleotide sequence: TGTGCAGCCGGGGGAACTCGGTTGGAGACCCAGTACTTC.

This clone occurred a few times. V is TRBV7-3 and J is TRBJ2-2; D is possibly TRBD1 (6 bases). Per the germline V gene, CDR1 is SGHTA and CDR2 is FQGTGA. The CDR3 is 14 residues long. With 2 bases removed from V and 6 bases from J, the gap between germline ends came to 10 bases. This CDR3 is CASSLGEGAGELFF. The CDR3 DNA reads TGTGCCAGCAGCTTAGGCGAGGGGGCCGGGGAGCTGTTTTTT.

This CDR3 reads CASSPLSGTSGTDTQYF. For the CDR3, the DNA is TGCGCCAGCAGCCCGCTCTCCGGGACTAGCGGGACAGATACGCAGTATTTT. The V and J genes are TRBV5-1 and TRBJ2-3, with TRBD2 matching over 12 bases. CDR3 length: 17 amino acids. Trimming removed 4 bases from V and 3 bases from J; junction bases left unmatched: 9. Germline V CDR1 and CDR2: SGHRS, YFSETQ.

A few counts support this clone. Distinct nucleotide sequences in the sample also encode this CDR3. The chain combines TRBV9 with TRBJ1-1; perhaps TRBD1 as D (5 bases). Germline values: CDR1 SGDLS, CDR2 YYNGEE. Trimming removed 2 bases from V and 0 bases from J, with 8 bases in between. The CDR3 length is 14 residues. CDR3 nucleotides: TGTGCCAGCAGCGTGACAGTGATGAACACTGAAGCTTTCTTT. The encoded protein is CASSVTVMNTEAFF.

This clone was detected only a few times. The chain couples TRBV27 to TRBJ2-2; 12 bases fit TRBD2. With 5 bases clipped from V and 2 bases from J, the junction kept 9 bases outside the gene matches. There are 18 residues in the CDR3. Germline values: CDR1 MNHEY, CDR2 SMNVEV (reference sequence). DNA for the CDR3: TGTGCCAGCAGTAGAGGACTAGCGGGAAATAGAAACACCGGGGAGCTGTTTTTT. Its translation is CASSRGLAGNRNTGELFF.

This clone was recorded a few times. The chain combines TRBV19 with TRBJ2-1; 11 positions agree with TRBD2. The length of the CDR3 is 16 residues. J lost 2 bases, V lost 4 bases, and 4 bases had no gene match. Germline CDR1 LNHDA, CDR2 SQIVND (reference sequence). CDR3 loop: CASSKSSGRTYNEQFF. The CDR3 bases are TGTGCCAGTAGTAAGTCTAGCGGGAGGACCTACAATGAGCAGTTCTTC.

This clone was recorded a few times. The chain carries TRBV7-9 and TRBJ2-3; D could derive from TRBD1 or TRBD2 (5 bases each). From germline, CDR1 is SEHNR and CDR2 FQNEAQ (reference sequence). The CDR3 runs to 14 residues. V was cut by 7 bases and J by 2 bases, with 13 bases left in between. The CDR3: CASNRREITDTQYF. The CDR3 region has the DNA TGTGCCAGCAACCGCAGGGAGATCACAGATACGCAGTATTTT.

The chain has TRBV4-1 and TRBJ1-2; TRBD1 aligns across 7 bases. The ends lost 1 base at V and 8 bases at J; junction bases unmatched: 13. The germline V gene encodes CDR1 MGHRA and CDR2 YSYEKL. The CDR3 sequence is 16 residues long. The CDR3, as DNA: TGCGCCAGCAGCCAAGTGACAGGGTTACCGGTTGGCGGCTACACCTTC. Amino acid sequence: CASSQVTGLPVGGYTF.

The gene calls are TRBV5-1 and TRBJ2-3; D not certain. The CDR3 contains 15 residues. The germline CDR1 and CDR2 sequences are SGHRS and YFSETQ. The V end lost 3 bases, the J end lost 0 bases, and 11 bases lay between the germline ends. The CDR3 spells CASSWSSSSTDTQYF. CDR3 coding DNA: TGCGCCAGCAGCTGGAGCAGTTCTAGCACAGATACGCAGTATTTT. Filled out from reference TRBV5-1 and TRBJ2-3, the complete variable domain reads KAGVTQTPRYLIKTRGQQVTLSCSPISGHRSVSWYQQTPGQGLQFLFEYFSETQRNKGNFPGRFSGRQFSNSRSEMNVSTLELGDSALYLCASSWSSSSTDTQYFGPGTRLTVL.

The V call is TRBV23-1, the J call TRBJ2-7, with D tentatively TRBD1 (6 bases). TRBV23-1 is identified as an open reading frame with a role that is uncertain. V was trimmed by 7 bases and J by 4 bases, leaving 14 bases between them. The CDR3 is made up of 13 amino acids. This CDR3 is CASTGDKGYEQYF. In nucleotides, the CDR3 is TGCGCCAGCACCGGGGACAAGGGTTACGAGCAGTACTTC.

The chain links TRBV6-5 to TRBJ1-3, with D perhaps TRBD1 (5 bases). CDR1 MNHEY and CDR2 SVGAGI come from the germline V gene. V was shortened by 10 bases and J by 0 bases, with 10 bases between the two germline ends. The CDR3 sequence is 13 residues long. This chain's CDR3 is CATRDGSGNTIYF. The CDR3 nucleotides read TGTGCCACCCGGGACGGCTCTGGAAACACCATATATTTT.

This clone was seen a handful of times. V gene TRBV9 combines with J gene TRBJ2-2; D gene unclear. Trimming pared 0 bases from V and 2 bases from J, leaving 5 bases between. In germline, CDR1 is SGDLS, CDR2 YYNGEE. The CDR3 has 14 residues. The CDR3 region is CASSVVYNTGELFF. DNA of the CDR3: TGTGCCAGCAGCGTAGTCTATAACACCGGGGAGCTGTTTTTT.